This TCR beta chain was sequenced in a study of blood T cell repertoires in COVID-19. Across the whole study: Samples representing acute and convalescent COVID-19 were sourced from the United States, Italy and Spain.

Residents of approximately 25 US areas, aged roughly 18 to 89 years, made up the participants. Grouping used clinical history reported by participants in a survey and questionnaire. The recovered donors of Cohort 3 showed two negative PCRs, clearance, or symptom resolution. Germline CDR1 is SGHTA and CDR2 is FQGNSA. V dropped 4 bases and J dropped 7 bases, with 16 bases sitting between them. The CDR3 sequence is 14 residues long. Sequenced by immunoSEQ multiplex PCR; TCRdb stores in-frame clones only, minus some. The sample records about 160,000 clones, 85% to 90% being singletons. The sequence was collected from a woman aged 45-60 years who had recovered from COVID-19. Material: PBMCs or T cells enriched from blood (not recorded which). The chain recombines TRBV7-2 with TRBJ1-2; possibly TRBD1 for D (6 bases). Written as DNA, the CDR3 is TGTGCCAGCAGCTCCATAACGGGGGGCTCTGGCTACACCTTC. It translates to CASSSITGGSGYTF. Combining the CDR3 with reference TRBV7-2 and TRBJ1-2 gives the whole variable domain GAGVSQSPSNKVTEKGKDVELRCDPISGHTALYWYRQSLGQGLEFLIYFQGNSAPDKSGLPSDRFSAERTGGSVSTLTIQRTQQEDSAVYLCASSSITGGSGYTFGSGTRLTVV.